This T cell receptor beta chain originates from a study of blood T cell repertoires in COVID-19. The wider study: Spain, Italy and the United States supplied samples that represented acute and convalescent COVID-19. Sources were T cells, B-cell-depleted T cells, or PBMCs; the material itself was cDNA or gDNA.

Source study methods: Amplification from reference gene primers served as the basis for estimated nucleated cell counts. The protocol was immunoSEQ multiplex PCR, while the TCRdb copy is restricted to in-frame clones and leaves out a portion. Clone size and the V and J calls come from that table; the DNA yielded D and trimming. The repertoire holds over 70,000 clones, with 80% as singletons. This clone was picked up a small number of times. Other DNA sequences in the sample encode the same CDR3. This TCR was recovered from a woman in her 70s with acute or convalescent COVID-19. Sequenced: peripheral blood.

The CDR3 nucleotides read TGTGCCAGCAGTATCCGGGACAACCAAGAGACCCAGTACTTC. Amino acids: CASSIRDNQETQYF. This sequence joins TRBV28 and TRBJ2-5; TRBD1 is a possible D gene (6 bases). The CDR3 is 14 residues long. CDR1 is MDHEN and CDR2 is SYDVKM in the germline V gene. Trimming left V 5 bases short and J 0 bases short, with 10 bases between.